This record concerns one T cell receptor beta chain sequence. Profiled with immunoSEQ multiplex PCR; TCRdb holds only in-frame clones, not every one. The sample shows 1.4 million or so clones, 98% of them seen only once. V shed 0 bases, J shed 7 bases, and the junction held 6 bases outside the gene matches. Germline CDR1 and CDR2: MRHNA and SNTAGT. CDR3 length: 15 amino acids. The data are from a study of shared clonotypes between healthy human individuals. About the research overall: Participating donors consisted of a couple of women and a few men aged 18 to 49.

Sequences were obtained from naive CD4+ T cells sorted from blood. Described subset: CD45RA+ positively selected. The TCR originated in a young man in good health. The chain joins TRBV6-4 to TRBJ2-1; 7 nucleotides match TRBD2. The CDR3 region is CASSDSRFSGNEQFF. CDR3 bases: TGTGCCAGCAGTGACTCGAGGTTTAGCGGGAATGAGCAGTTCTTC.